This T cell receptor beta chain was sequenced for a study of cytomegalovirus exposure and HLA in healthy donors. Generated by immunoSEQ multiplex PCR, the TCRdb table keeps only in-frame clones and is missing some. This sample has hundreds of thousands of clones, with 70% to 90% found just once. General study findings and limits: Per published reports, the classifier diagnosed cytomegalovirus status with high specificity and sensitivity.

Remarks on this clone: Its target is not known.

Sequences were obtained from PBMCs. This receptor was taken from a woman in her late teens or twenties in good health and CMV-seronegative.

The CDR3 sequence is CASSRTSGGSYEQYF. CDR3 coding DNA: TGTGCCAGCAGCCGGACTAGCGGGGGTTCCTACGAGCAGTACTTC. The V and J genes are TRBV7-9 and TRBJ2-7; TRBD2 matches at 13 bases. The V segment lost 5 bases and the J segment 1 base; nucleotides outside the gene matches: 2. The CDR3 has 15 residues. Germline CDR1 reads SEHNR; CDR2 reads FQNEAQ (reference sequence).